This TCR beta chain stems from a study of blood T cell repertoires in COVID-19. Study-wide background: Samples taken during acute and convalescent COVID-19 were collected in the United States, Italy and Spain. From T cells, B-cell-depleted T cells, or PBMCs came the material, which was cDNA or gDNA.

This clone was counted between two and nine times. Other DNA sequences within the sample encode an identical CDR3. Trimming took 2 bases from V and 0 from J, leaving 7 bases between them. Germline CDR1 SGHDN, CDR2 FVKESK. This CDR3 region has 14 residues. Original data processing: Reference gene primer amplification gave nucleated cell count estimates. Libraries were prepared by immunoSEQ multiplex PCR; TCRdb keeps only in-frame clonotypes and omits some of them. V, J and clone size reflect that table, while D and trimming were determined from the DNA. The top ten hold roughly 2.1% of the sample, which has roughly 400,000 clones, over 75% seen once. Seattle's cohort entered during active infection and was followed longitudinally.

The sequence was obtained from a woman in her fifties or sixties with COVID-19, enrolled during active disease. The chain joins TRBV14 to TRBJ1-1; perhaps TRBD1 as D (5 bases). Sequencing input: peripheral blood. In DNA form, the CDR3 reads TGTGCCAGCAGCCAACCAGGGATGAACACTGAAGCTTTCTTT. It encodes CASSQPGMNTEAFF.